This T cell receptor (beta chain) is drawn from a study of CD8 T cells in ankylosing spondylitis. TCRdb recomputed calls from the 5' RACE reads with MiXCR, one row per CDR3 protein. The sample includes 300,000 to 400,000 distinct CDR3 sequences, 20% to 25% of them seen just once. The table lists this clonotype with a few counts. The J segment lost 1 base and the V segment lost 6 bases, leaving 8 bases of the junction unmatched. The CDR3 runs 15 residues. Germline V gives CDR1 DFQATT, CDR2 SNEGSKA (reference sequence). The material sequenced was blood, either unsorted or a sorted T cell fraction (not recorded which). This chain connects TRBV20-1 to TRBJ2-5, with TRBD2 identical over 10 bases. The TCR sequence derives from a male donor with ankylosing spondylitis or in good health (not recorded which). CDR3 protein: CSAMGASGGQETQYF. For the CDR3, the DNA is TGCAGTGCCATGGGGGCTAGCGGGGGCCAAGAGACCCAGTACTTC.